One sample yielded the 32 T cell receptor beta chains listed below, sequenced in a study of beta chain features in type 1 diabetes. As every portion of the isolated RNA was reverse transcribed, the sequencing read expressed TCRB transcripts. Using immunoSEQ multiplex PCR, the repertoire was profiled, and TCRdb retains in-frame clones only, with some absent. This repertoire shows hundreds of thousands of clones, roughly 12% found once; its top ten account for around 0.02%. Specimen: naive CD4+ T cells from blood. The receptors originated from a man between 18 and 35 years old in good health.

The chain combines TRBV18 with TRBJ2-3, with D perhaps matching TRBD2 (6 bases). V was pared by 0 bases and J by 4 bases, with 17 bases between. The CDR3 is 17 residues long. CDR1 KGHSH and CDR2 LQKENI come from the germline V gene. Here the CDR3 reads CASSPPAVGLGPDTQYF. The CDR3 bases are TGTGCCAGCTCACCACCAGCGGTGGGACTCGGCCCAGATACGCAGTATTTT.

V is TRBV30 and J is TRBJ2-6, with D maybe TRBD1 (6 bases). This CDR3 contains 15 residues. CDR1 GTSNPN and CDR2 SVGIG come from the germline V gene (reference sequence). V was cut by 0 bases and J by 3 bases, with 9 bases left in between. CDR3 coding DNA: TGTGCCTGGAGTGTATGGGGGCTTGGGGCCAACGTCCTGACTTTC. It translates to CAWSVWGLGANVLTF.

This clone occurred a few times. The chain has TRBV30 and TRBJ1-6; 8 bases are shared with TRBD1. V was clipped by 3 bases and J by 10 bases; unmatched bases: 11. Germline V gene data show CDR1 as GTSNPN and CDR2 as SVGIG (reference sequence). The CDR3 consists of 15 residues. CDR3 sequence (DNA): TGTGCCTGGAGGCTTGGACAGGGAAGAAGCTCACCCCTCCACTTT. Residues: CAWRLGQGRSSPLHF. The full variable domain, its missing parts supplied by reference TRBV30 and TRBJ1-6, is SQTIHQWPATLVQPVGSPLSLECTVEGTSNPNLYWYRQAAGRGLQLLFYSVGIGQISSEVPQNLSASRPQDRQFILSSKKLLLSDSGFYLCAWRLGQGRSSPLHFGNGTRLTVT.

The J gene is TRBJ2-3, the V gene TRBV14; D unclear. Germline V gives CDR1 SGHDN, CDR2 FVKESK. The germline V and J ends were trimmed by 1 base and 0 bases, with 5 bases remaining between them. The CDR3 runs to 14 residues. CDR3 DNA sequence: TGTGCCAGCAGCCAAGTTCCTAGCACAGATACGCAGTATTTT. Protein sequence: CASSQVPSTDTQYF.

The genes are TRBV4-1 and TRBJ2-7; TRBD1 matches 10 bases. In germline, CDR1 is MGHRA, CDR2 YSYEKL. The trim removed 4 bases at V and 2 bases at J, leaving 5 bases unmatched. The length of the CDR3 is 15 residues. The CDR3 is CASSPDRGWAYEQYF. In DNA, the CDR3 is TGCGCCAGCAGCCCGGACAGGGGGTGGGCCTACGAGCAGTACTTC.

The chain combines TRBV28 with TRBJ1-2; no clear D. The V and J ends lost 4 bases and 0 bases respectively, with 9 bases between them. The CDR3 consists of 14 residues. Germline lookup yields CDR1 MDHEN and CDR2 SYDVKM. CDR3 sequence: CASSSSQANYGYTF. The CDR3 DNA reads TGTGCCAGCAGTTCTTCCCAGGCTAACTATGGCTACACCTTC.

CDR3 nucleotide sequence: TGTGCCAGCAGTGGGCCCTCGGGGACGGGAGGGAGTCAGCCCCAGCATTTT. Its translation: CASSGPSGTGGSQPQHF. This chain links TRBV25-1 with TRBJ1-5, with TRBD1 as a possible D gene (5 bases). CDR3 length: 17 residues. Germline CDR1 is MGHDK and CDR2 is SYGVNS. The ends were cut back, 4 bases at V and 6 bases at J, with 22 bases in the middle.

This clone was seen more than once but under ten times. The V call is TRBV2, the J call TRBJ2-5; 11 nucleotides line up with TRBD2. The CDR3 length is 14 residues. Germline V gene data show CDR1 as SNHLY and CDR2 as FYNNEI. The junction had 6 bases not matched to a gene; V was cut back by 7 bases and J by 5 bases. The DNA for the CDR3 is TGTGCCAGCAACCGACTAGCGGGGCTGGAGACCCAGTACTTC. As protein: CASNRLAGLETQYF.

The chain has TRBV28 and TRBJ1-1; no definite D call. The CDR3 extends over 15 amino acids. CDR1 is MDHEN, CDR2 SYDVKM, per germline. Trimming pared 2 bases from V and 9 bases from J, leaving 19 bases between. CDR3 in amino acids: CASSLRGRAGDQAFF. CDR3 bases: TGTGCCAGCAGTTTACGAGGGAGGGCAGGAGATCAAGCTTTCTTT.

This clone was counted a few times. V usage is TRBV30 and J usage is TRBJ1-6, with 9 bases matching TRBD1. There are 16 residues in the CDR3. Looked up from germline, CDR1 is GTSNPN and CDR2 is SVGIG (reference sequence). Trimming removed 3 bases from V and 6 bases from J; junction bases left unmatched: 9. This CDR3 is CAWRDPGTGPNSPLHF. In nucleotides, the CDR3 is TGTGCCTGGAGGGACCCCGGGACAGGGCCTAATTCACCCCTCCACTTT.

In its sample, this clone was seen a few times. This CDR3 reads CASSLGAGRKYF. The CDR3 DNA reads as TGTGCCAGCAGCTTAGGGGCCGGTCGGAAGTACTTC. The genes are TRBV7-9 and TRBJ2-7; D gene unclear. Looked up from germline, CDR1 is SEHNR and CDR2 is FQNEAQ (reference sequence). The CDR3 is 12 amino acids. V was shortened by 1 base and J by 11 bases, with 12 bases between the two germline ends.

The CDR3 bases are TGTGCCAGCAGTGAAGCGGGACAGCCAACCGTCTCTGGGGCCAACGTCCTGACTTTC. Its translation is CASSEAGQPTVSGANVLTF. This chain joins TRBV2 and TRBJ2-6; 7 bases match TRBD1. V lost 0 bases to trimming and J lost 0 bases; unmatched junction nucleotides: 8. The CDR3 totals 19 residues. Looked up from germline, CDR1 is SNHLY and CDR2 is FYNNEI.

There are a few counts of this clone. The chain recombines TRBV30 with TRBJ1-1; D gene unclear. Looked up from germline, CDR1 is GTSNPN and CDR2 is SVGIG (reference sequence). The ends were cut back, 1 base at V and 7 bases at J, with 10 bases in the middle. The CDR3 has 12 residues. In nucleotides, the CDR3 is TGTGCCTGGAGTGCCTGGGCCTTTGAAGCTTTCTTT. This encodes CAWSAWAFEAFF.

This clone was counted a few times. The chain combines TRBV7-3 with TRBJ2-6, with D unclear. Germline V gene sequence: CDR1 SGHTA, CDR2 FQGTGA. The CDR3 runs to 14 residues. Trimming cost V 5 bases and J 1 base, with 6 bases left between them. As DNA, the CDR3 is TGTGCCAGCAGCCCCAGGTCTGGGGCCAACGTCCTGACTTTC. Amino acids: CASSPRSGANVLTF.

Only a few counts were recorded for this clone. The V and J genes are TRBV7-2 and TRBJ1-5; 8 bases map to TRBD1. Germline trimming cut 4 bases from V and 0 bases from J; bases unmatched to any gene: 2. The CDR3 runs to 15 residues. The germline gives CDR1 SGHTA, CDR2 FQGNSA. CDR3 DNA: TGTGCCAGCAGCTGGGGACAGGTTAGCAATCAGCCCCAGCATTTT. This translates into CASSWGQVSNQPQHF.

This chain joins TRBV4-1 and TRBJ2-7, with D unclear. The V end was cut by 0 bases, the J end by 1 base, with 10 bases between. The CDR3 length is 15 residues. Germline CDR1 is MGHRA and CDR2 is YSYEKL. The CDR3 DNA reads TGCGCCAGCAGCCAAGATGGAGACGCATCCTACGAGCAGTACTTC. Its translation is CASSQDGDASYEQYF.

This clone has more than one count but fewer than ten. The rearrangement uses TRBV6-5 and TRBJ2-1, with 7 bases that match TRBD1. Germline V gives CDR1 MNHEY, CDR2 SVGAGI. This CDR3 contains 13 residues. V dropped 5 bases and J dropped 5; count of bases not matched to a gene: 3. The CDR3 loop reads CASSRDRNNEQFF. The CDR3 DNA follows: TGTGCCAGCAGTCGGGACAGAAACAATGAGCAGTTCTTC.

This clone has only a few counts. This chain links TRBV28 with TRBJ1-1; 8 bases match TRBD1. This CDR3 region has 15 residues. Germline V CDR1 and CDR2: MDHEN, SYDVKM. J lost 0 bases, V lost 10 bases, and 10 bases had no gene match. Here the CDR3 DNA reads TGTGCCACCAAGGGACAGGACTTCATGAACACTGAAGCTTTCTTT. Amino acid sequence: CATKGQDFMNTEAFF.

There are a few counts of this clone. The rearrangement links TRBV5-6 to TRBJ2-1, with D maybe TRBD2 (6 bases). The V gene lost 2 bases and the J gene lost 0 bases, with 9 bases spanning the gap. The germline gives CDR1 SGHDT, CDR2 YYEEEE. The CDR3 has 15 amino acids. CDR3 loop: CASSFPGSSYNEQFF. The CDR3, as DNA: TGTGCCAGCAGCTTCCCCGGGAGCTCCTACAATGAGCAGTTCTTC.

This clone showed up just a few times. The chain recombines TRBV5-1 with TRBJ2-4, with D possibly matching TRBD2 (5 bases). The germline V and J ends were trimmed by 1 base and 8 bases, with 16 bases remaining between them. The germline V gene encodes CDR1 SGHRS and CDR2 YFSETQ. This CDR3 is built from 15 residues. The CDR3 sequence: CASSLTSPGSYIQYF. The DNA for the CDR3 is TGCGCCAGCAGCTTGACGAGTCCGGGATCTTACATTCAGTACTTC.

This chain uses TRBV5-1 with TRBJ2-2, with D uncertain. In germline, CDR1 is SGHRS, CDR2 YFSETQ. Trimming left V 2 bases short and J 0 bases short, with 14 bases between. The CDR3 is made up of 17 amino acids. CDR3 DNA sequence: TGCGCCAGCAGCTTAGGTGGGCTACCCGCGAACACCGGGGAGCTGTTTTTT. It codes for CASSLGGLPANTGELFF. Variable domain in full (rest from reference TRBV5-1 and TRBJ2-2): KAGVTQTPRYLIKTRGQQVTLSCSPISGHRSVSWYQQTPGQGLQFLFEYFSETQRNKGNFPGRFSGRQFSNSRSEMNVSTLELGDSALYLCASSLGGLPANTGELFFGEGSRLTVL.

The chain combines TRBV18 with TRBJ2-2, with TRBD1 matching over 8 bases. CDR1 and CDR2 (germline): KGHSH, LQKENI. V lost 2 bases, J lost 7 bases, and 6 bases stayed unmatched. The CDR3 spans 15 residues. The DNA for the CDR3 is TGTGCCAGCTCACCAGAGACAGGGGAACACGGGGAGCTGTTTTTT. Translating it yields CASSPETGEHGELFF.

This clone was seen a few times. The V call is TRBV19, the J call TRBJ1-5; 7 bases agree with TRBD1. Per germline, CDR1 LNHDA and CDR2 SQIVND (reference sequence). The CDR3 contains 14 residues. V trimming: 8 bases; J trimming: 5 bases; junction bases outside the gene matches: 9. The CDR3 region is CASRENRGYQPQHF. The CDR3 DNA is TGTGCCAGTCGGGAAAACAGGGGCTATCAGCCCCAGCATTTT.

V usage is TRBV10-3 and J usage is TRBJ2-1; 7 bases agree with TRBD2. Germline trimming cut 0 bases from V and 13 bases from J; bases unmatched to any gene: 9. Germline CDR1 reads ENHRY; CDR2 reads SYGVKD. CDR3 size: 14 residues. CDR3 region: CAISESWEGMLQFF. CDR3 nucleotides: TGTGCCATCAGTGAGTCGTGGGAGGGCATGCTTCAGTTCTTC.

The table lists this clone with a few counts. This sequence joins TRBV5-1 and TRBJ2-3, with a tentative D call TRBD1 (5 bases). This CDR3 region has 16 residues. In germline, CDR1 is SGHRS, CDR2 YFSETQ. V shed 4 bases and J shed 1 base, with 16 bases lying between them. The CDR3 here is CASSTPVVGRTDTQYF. The CDR3 DNA is TGCGCCAGCAGCACCCCCGTGGTGGGGCGCACAGATACGCAGTATTTT.

This chain uses TRBV5-1 with TRBJ2-5; maybe TRBD2 (5 bases). This CDR3 is built from 14 residues. V was pared by 2 bases and J by 2 bases, with 10 bases between. Germline V gene sequence: CDR1 SGHRS, CDR2 YFSETQ. The CDR3 loop reads CASSFERRQETQYF. The CDR3 nucleotides read TGCGCCAGCAGCTTCGAACGGAGGCAAGAGACCCAGTACTTC.

This clone was picked up a small number of times. J is TRBJ2-1 and V is TRBV6-5; D might be TRBD1 (5 bases). Germline CDR1 MNHEY, CDR2 SVGAGI. This CDR3 is built from 14 residues. V was pared by 6 bases and J by 5 bases, with 14 bases between. The CDR3 nucleotides read TGTGCCAGCAGCCGAACAGGAACGAACAATGAGCAGTTCTTC. Encoded protein: CASSRTGTNNEQFF.

The sample holds a few counts of this clone. V gene TRBV19 combines with J gene TRBJ2-7, with D unresolved. This CDR3 contains 15 residues. Trimming stripped 0 bases from V and 0 bases from J, with 9 bases between. Germline CDR1 and CDR2: LNHDA and SQIVND (reference sequence). The CDR3 DNA sequence: TGTGCCAGTAGTATAGAGGCCACAGCCTCCTACGAGCAGTACTTC. Residues: CASSIEATASYEQYF.

There are a few counts of this clone. J is TRBJ2-7 and V is TRBV7-2, with TRBD1 as a possible D gene (5 bases). CDR1 and CDR2 (germline): SGHTA, FQGNSA. The CDR3 extends over 14 amino acids. V was cut by 5 bases and J by 5 bases, with 16 bases left in between. The CDR3 loop reads CASSATVHIHEQYF. DNA for the CDR3: TGTGCCAGCAGCGCGACAGTTCATATACACGAGCAGTACTTC.

There are a few counts of this clone. The rearrangement links TRBV2 to TRBJ2-3, with D unclear. Germline CDR1 is SNHLY and CDR2 is FYNNEI. CDR3 length: 14 residues. Trimming removed 3 bases from V and 2 bases from J, with 9 bases in between. CDR3 sequence reads: CASSEASLTDTQYF. CDR3 DNA sequence: TGTGCCAGCAGTGAGGCTTCTCTCACAGATACGCAGTATTTT.

J is TRBJ2-7 and V is TRBV30, with D possibly matching TRBD2 (6 bases). Germline V gives CDR1 GTSNPN, CDR2 SVGIG (reference sequence). V lost 3 bases to trimming and J lost 3 bases, with 12 bases between them. CDR3 length: 13 residues. The CDR3 here is CAWRETGLYEQYF. The CDR3, as DNA: TGTGCCTGGAGAGAAACGGGACTCTACGAGCAGTACTTC. Variable domain in full (rest from reference TRBV30 and TRBJ2-7): SQTIHQWPATLVQPVGSPLSLECTVEGTSNPNLYWYRQAAGRGLQLLFYSVGIGQISSEVPQNLSASRPQDRQFILSSKKLLLSDSGFYLCAWRETGLYEQYFGPGTRLTVT.

Only a few counts were recorded for this clone. The chain recombines TRBV7-9 with TRBJ2-7, with 9 nucleotides matching TRBD1. The CDR3 loop spans 15 amino acids. Germline V lookup: CDR1 SEHNR, CDR2 FQNEAQ (reference sequence). V lost 3 bases and J lost 7; bases outside the gene matches: 10. DNA of the CDR3: TGTGCCAGCAGCTTTGTTACAGGGGGCGTCCTGGAGCAGTACTTC. Residues: CASSFVTGGVLEQYF. The full variable domain, with the rest looked up from reference TRBV7-9 and TRBJ2-7, is DTGVSQNPRHKITKRGQNVTFRCDPISEHNRLYWYRQTLGQGPEFLTYFQNEAQLEKSRLLSDRFSAERPKGSFSTLEIQRTEQGDSAMYLCASSFVTGGVLEQYFGPGTRLTVT.